The sequence of this T cell receptor beta chain was determined in a study of T cells in tuberculosis (dated by TCRdb to the late 2010s). As for the study more broadly: The study combined CD1B tetramers and high-throughput TCR immunosequencing to characterize T cells specific for the mycobacterial lipid antigen glucose monomycolate (GMM). Active tuberculosis patient PBMC were archived before or within 7 days of starting standard anti-tuberculosis treatment. A South African clinical cohort compared IGRA-negative adolescents, IGRA-positive adolescents with latent tuberculosis and adults with active tuberculosis, under 13 per group.

V drops 8 bases and J drops 7 bases, leaving 5 bases in between. The CDR3, cysteine through phenylalanine, is 10 amino acids long. The CDR3 DNA has 30 bases and is translated from base 1. CDR1 and CDR2 are read off the germline V gene as SNHLY and FYNNEI. The immunoSEQ multiplex PCR assay was used to generate TCR libraries, with TCR-beta and/or TCR-alpha/delta assays applied to each sample. The Illumina high-throughput platform was used to sequence the amplified TCR libraries. In the original analysis: Clustering and dimensionality reduction relied on pairwise TCRdist distances among GMM-specific receptors from T cells that were either sorted ex vivo or expanded in vitro. Each clinical repertoire was scored by mean NN-distance, the average TCRdist to the nearest 10% of tetramer-positive reference sequences. GEM TCR motif frequency was computed as the fraction of unique TCRs matching known GEM sequences by V/J usage and CDR3 length. Linear discriminant analysis with leave-one-out cross-validation, implemented in scikit-learn, was used to classify active tuberculosis. This is the immuneACCESS table as TCRdb keeps it, with only in-frame sequences that have V and J called. A part of the clones is gone; compared with another copy, unresolved V genes explain less than half, and the rest is unexplained. V and J calls and clone size are those listed in that table; D and trimming were worked out from the DNA. Across this sample there are about 37,000 clones, with approximately 90% seen only once. Less than 3% of the sample belongs to the ten largest clones.

General findings and caveats noted by the study authors: Smaller NN-distances were partly driven by shorter CDR3-alpha lengths in active tuberculosis patients, and statistical significance was not reached for the TCR-beta difference. A classifier using the diverse GMM-specific repertoire reached 85% to 90% accuracy (AUROC about 0.91), compared with more than 65% accuracy using GEM motif frequencies. Clinical samples were chosen by availability of cryopreserved specimens, and active tuberculosis cases were adults while controls were adolescents. Active tuberculosis TCR-alpha repertoires showed smaller mean NN-distances to GMM-specific TCRs than IGRA-negative controls, suggesting clonal expansion of these TCRs.

This clone was counted only a few times. The antigen it recognizes is unknown. Base qualities are not provided; no much larger clone lies one nucleotide away. The sample's time point label, in plain terms: new active TB diagnosis, blood taken before or within 7 days of starting treatment. Patients with active tuberculosis were defined as newly diagnosed, HIV-seronegative South African adults aged 18 years or older. Active tuberculosis was confirmed by positive sputum smear microscopy and/or positive M. tuberculosis culture. Immunosequencing was performed on unsorted cryopreserved PBMC, with 110,000 or so T cells per clinical donor covered on average.

Specimen: PBMCs, collected at tuberculosis diagnosis. The sequence was obtained from an adult with tuberculosis. The chain is assembled from TRBV2 and TRBJ1-4; the D gene is not confidently resolved. The sequence in DNA is TGTGCCAGCGAGTTTGAAAAACTGTTTTTT. This codes for CASEFEKLFF.